This is a list of T cell receptor beta chains from one sample in a study of OX40 agonist ivuxolimab in advanced cancers. Assay used: immunoSEQ multiplex PCR; TCRdb lists only in-frame clones, some missing. The data show about 46,000 clones, with 88% seen just once and more than 55% held by the top ten. This sample comprised CD4+ or CD8+ T cells sorted from blood, obtained in a trial of the OX40 agonist ivuxolimab. These receptors were collected from an adult with an advanced solid tumor such as melanoma, head and neck, liver or kidney cancer. Both conserved end residues are part of each CDR3. D genes are given only for firm matches. Size is stated for part of the rows, as once, few or many counts, or as a class when the clone is expanded.

>.|TRBJ2-4|once|TRBV28
CASSLGQPKATKNIQYF
TGTGCCAGCAGTTTAGGACAGCCCAAGGCGACCAAAAACATTCAGTACTTC
>.|TRBJ2-2|.|TRBV30
CAWSSGHFTGELFF
TGTGCCTGGAGTTCGGGACACTTCACCGGGGAGCTGTTTTTT
>.|TRBJ1-5|few|TRBV2
CASRPVNQPQHF
TGTGCCAGCAGGCCCGTCAATCAGCCCCAGCATTTT
>.|TRBJ1-1|.|TRBV6-5
CASRSGGQNTEAFF
TGTGCCAGCAGAAGCGGGGGGCAGAACACTGAAGCTTTCTTT
>TRBD1|TRBJ1-5|.|TRBV28
CASSLWTGENQPQHF
TGTGCCAGCAGTTTATGGACAGGGGAAAATCAGCCCCAGCATTTT
>TRBD2|TRBJ2-2|.|TRBV7-3
CASSLTGGAGAAGELFF
TGTGCCAGCAGCTTAACAGGCGGAGCGGGAGCCGCCGGGGAGCTGTTTTTT
>.|TRBJ2-5|.|TRBV10-2
CASKTGEGQETQYF
TGCGCCAGCAAGACAGGGGAGGGACAAGAGACCCAGTACTTC
>.|TRBJ2-7|.|TRBV11-2
CASKSTGYEQYF
TGTGCCAGCAAGTCGACGGGCTACGAGCAGTACTTC
>.|TRBJ2-7|.|TRBV5-4
CASSSAPRDEQYF
TGTGCCAGCAGCTCGGCCCCCCGGGACGAGCAGTACTTC
>TRBD1|TRBJ1-4|.|TRBV9
CASSLTGEGEKLFF
TGTGCCAGCAGCCTCACAGGGGAGGGTGAAAAACTGTTTTTT
>.|TRBJ1-1|.|TRBV4-3
CASSQGIPNTEAFF
TGCGCCAGCAGCCAAGGGATACCGAACACTGAAGCTTTCTTT
>.|TRBJ2-5|.|TRBV7-2
CASSLVGGETQYF
TGTGCCAGCAGCTTAGTAGGGGGAGAGACCCAGTACTTC
>TRBD1|TRBJ1-1|.|TRBV18
CASSPSGQGGTEAFF
TGTGCCAGCTCACCGTCAGGACAGGGAGGCACTGAAGCTTTCTTT
>TRBD1|TRBJ2-2|.|TRBV4-2
CASSPGQGNTGELFF
TGTGCCAGCAGCCCGGGACAGGGGAACACCGGGGAGCTGTTTTTT
>.|TRBJ2-1|.|TRBV2
CASRTLLEGSYNEQFF
TGTGCCAGCAGGACGCTACTAGAGGGATCCTACAATGAGCAGTTCTTC
>.|TRBJ2-5|.|TRBV13
CASSFRDGLRETQYF
TGTGCCAGCAGCTTCCGGGACGGCCTGAGGGAGACCCAGTACTTC
>TRBD1|TRBJ2-2|.|TRBV7-8
CASSSRDSHTGELFF
TGTGCCAGCAGCTCCCGGGACAGCCACACCGGGGAGCTGTTTTTT
>.|TRBJ2-7|once|TRBV5-5
CASSLGRELRDPYEQYF
TGTGCCAGCAGCTTGGGACGCGAACTCAGGGATCCCTACGAGCAGTACTTC
>TRBD1|TRBJ2-1|.|TRBV15
CATSRQTGEQFF
TGTGCCACCAGCAGACAGACAGGGGAGCAGTTCTTC
>TRBD1|TRBJ1-1|once|TRBV19
CASSITGGNTEAFF
TGTGCCAGTAGTATAACAGGGGGGAACACTGAAGCTTTCTTT
>.|TRBJ2-2|.|TRBV27
CASSSLDFITGELFF
TGTGCCAGCAGTTCCCTGGACTTCATTACCGGGGAGCTGTTTTTT
>.|TRBJ2-7|.|TRBV18
CASSQTPGSVEQYF
TGTGCCAGCTCACAGACCCCGGGCTCGGTCGAGCAGTACTTC
>TRBD2|TRBJ2-3|.|TRBV19
CASSRLAGDDSTDTQYF
TGTGCCAGTAGTAGACTAGCGGGAGATGATAGCACAGATACGCAGTATTTT
>.|TRBJ2-7|few|TRBV7-2
CASSLGRQGISYEQYF
TGTGCCAGCAGCTTAGGTCGGCAGGGAATCTCCTACGAGCAGTACTTC
>.|TRBJ2-7|.|TRBV14
CASSQGRRGGSYEQYF
TGTGCCAGCAGCCAAGGGAGGAGGGGGGGCTCCTACGAGCAGTACTTC
>TRBD1|TRBJ2-5|.|TRBV13
CASSSRWDRGRETQYF
TGTGCCAGCAGCTCCCGGTGGGACAGGGGGCGCGAGACCCAGTACTTC
>.|TRBJ2-5|.|TRBV4-2
CASSQGGASRYQETQYF
TGTGCCAGCAGCCAAGGGGGGGCTAGCCGGTACCAAGAGACCCAGTACTTC
>.|TRBJ2-7|.|TRBV9
CARTNRDGSYEQYF
TGTGCCAGAACCAACCGGGACGGCTCCTACGAGCAGTACTTC
>.|TRBJ2-7|.|TRBV10-3
CAISAGTLSSYEQYF
TGTGCCATCAGTGCAGGGACTCTTAGCTCCTACGAGCAGTACTTC
>.|TRBJ1-1|once|TRBV5-1
CASSLDISTEAFF
TGCGCCAGCAGCCTCGACATTTCCACTGAAGCTTTCTTT
>TRBD2|TRBJ2-5|.|TRBV5-6
CASSLGLAGSETQYF
TGTGCCAGCAGCTTGGGACTAGCGGGTTCAGAGACCCAGTACTTC
>.|TRBJ2-5|.|TRBV29-1
CSVVEREETQYF
TGCAGCGTTGTGGAACGGGAAGAGACCCAGTACTTC
>TRBD2|TRBJ2-3|.|TRBV4-2
CASSQFLAGVGDTQYF
TGTGCCAGCAGCCAATTCCTAGCGGGAGTGGGAGATACGCAGTATTTT